This TCR beta chain was recovered during a study of blood T cells in healthy people across ages. Trimming stripped 0 bases from V and 11 bases from J, with 14 bases between. Per germline, CDR1 SGHDT and CDR2 YYEEEE. CDR3 length equals 13 residues. Sample-barcoded 5' priming and a J-beta primer mix drove a second PCR of roughly 7 to 11 cycles. There were at least 2.5 million CDR3-containing paired-end reads obtained from each sample. Each CDR3 protein is one row after TCRdb ran MiXCR on the 5' RACE reads. The sample records roughly 1,500,000 distinct CDR3 sequences, roughly a third being singletons. V and J are TRBV5-6 and TRBJ1-1; D call uncertain. This sequence originates from a woman in her 30s in good health. The sample taken for sequencing was blood. CDR3 loop: CASSLAEGLVAFF. The CDR3 DNA reads TGTGCCAGCAGCTTGGCAGAGGGCTTGGTGGCTTTCTTT.